This T cell receptor (beta chain) was captured by sequencing in a study of cytomegalovirus exposure and HLA in healthy donors. Study at large: Earlier, 100 million or so unique TCR beta sequences were recovered from around 180 million T cells by an analysis. Findings of the study overall: Most subjects' HLA-A and HLA-B alleles were reportedly predicted from TCR beta sequences. Prior analysis indicated that the majority of TCR beta V segments exhibited productivity approximately 87% or approximately 30% of the time.

The PCR ran on 60 Vbeta and 13 Jbeta primers. Data came from immunoSEQ multiplex PCR; TCRdb stores just in-frame clones and leaves some out. In all, the sample yields around 200,000 clones. Notes on this clone: Its antigen is unidentified.

The germline gives CDR1 MNHEY, CDR2 SVGAGI. The trim removed 7 bases at V and 4 bases at J, leaving 6 bases unmatched. The CDR3 length is 14 residues. The sequence came from a young woman in good health and CMV-seropositive. Specimen: PBMCs. The genes are TRBV6-5 and TRBJ1-4; TRBD1 agrees at 7 bases. Here the CDR3 reads CASKKGQNNEKLFF. The CDR3 DNA reads as TGTGCCAGCAAAAAGGGACAGAATAATGAAAAACTGTTTTTT.